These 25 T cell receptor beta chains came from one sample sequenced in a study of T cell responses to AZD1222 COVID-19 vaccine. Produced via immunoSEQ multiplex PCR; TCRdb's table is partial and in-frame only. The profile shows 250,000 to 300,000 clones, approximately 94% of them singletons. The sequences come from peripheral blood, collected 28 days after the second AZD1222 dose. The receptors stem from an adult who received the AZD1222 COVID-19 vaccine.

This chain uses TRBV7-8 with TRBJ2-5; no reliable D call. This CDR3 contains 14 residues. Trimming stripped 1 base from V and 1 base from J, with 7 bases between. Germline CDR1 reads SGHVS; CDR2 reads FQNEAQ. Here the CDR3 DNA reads TGTGCCAGCAGCTTAGAATTACTCCAAGAGACCCAGTACTTC. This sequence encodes CASSLELLQETQYF.

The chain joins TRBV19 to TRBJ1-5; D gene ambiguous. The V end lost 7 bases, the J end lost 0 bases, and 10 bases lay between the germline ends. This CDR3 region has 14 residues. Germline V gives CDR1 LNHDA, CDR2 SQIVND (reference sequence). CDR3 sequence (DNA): TGTGCCAGTAATTGGGGAAATAGCAATCAGCCCCAGCATTTT. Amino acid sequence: CASNWGNSNQPQHF.

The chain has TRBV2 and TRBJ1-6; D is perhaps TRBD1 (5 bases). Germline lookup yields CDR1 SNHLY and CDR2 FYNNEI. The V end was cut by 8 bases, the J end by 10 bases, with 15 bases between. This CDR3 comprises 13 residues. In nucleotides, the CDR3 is TGTGCCAGCTGGGGCGCGCGGAGCTCACCCCTCCACTTT. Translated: CASWGARSSPLHF.

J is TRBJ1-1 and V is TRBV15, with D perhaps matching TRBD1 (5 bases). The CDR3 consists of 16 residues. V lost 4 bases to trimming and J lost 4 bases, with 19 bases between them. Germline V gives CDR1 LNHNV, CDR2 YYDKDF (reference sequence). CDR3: CATSTVRGAAGTEAFF. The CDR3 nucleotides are TGTGCCACCAGCACTGTACGTGGGGCGGCGGGCACTGAAGCTTTCTTT.

Here the CDR3 DNA reads TGTGCCAGCAGCCCGTCGACATCCCCTAACTATGGCTACACCTTC. Translated: CASSPSTSPNYGYTF. The chain combines TRBV5-5 with TRBJ1-2, with D hard to call. The V end lost 4 bases, the J end lost 0 bases, and 13 bases lay between the germline ends. Germline lookup yields CDR1 SGHKS and CDR2 YYEKEE (reference sequence). This CDR3 comprises 15 residues.

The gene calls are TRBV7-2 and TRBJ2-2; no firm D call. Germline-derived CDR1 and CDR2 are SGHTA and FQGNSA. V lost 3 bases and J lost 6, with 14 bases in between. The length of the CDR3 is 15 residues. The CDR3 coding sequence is TGTGCCAGCAGCTTGAATTCGATAATTTCCGGGGAGCTGTTTTTT. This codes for CASSLNSIISGELFF.

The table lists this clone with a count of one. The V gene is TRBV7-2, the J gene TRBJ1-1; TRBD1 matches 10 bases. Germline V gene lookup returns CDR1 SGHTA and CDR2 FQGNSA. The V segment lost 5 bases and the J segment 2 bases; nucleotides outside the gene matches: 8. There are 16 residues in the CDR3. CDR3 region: CASSQTGGTGNTEAFF. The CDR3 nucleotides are TGTGCCAGCAGCCAGACAGGGGGCACCGGCAACACTGAAGCTTTCTTT.

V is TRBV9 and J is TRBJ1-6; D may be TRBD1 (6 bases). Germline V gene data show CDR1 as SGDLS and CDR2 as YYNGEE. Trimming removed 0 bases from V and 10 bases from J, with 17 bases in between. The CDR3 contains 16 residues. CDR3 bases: TGTGCCAGCAGCGTAGCCGGTCAGGGGCTTGGCTCACCCCTCCACTTT. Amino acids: CASSVAGQGLGSPLHF. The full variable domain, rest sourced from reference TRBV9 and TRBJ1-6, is DSGVTQTPKHLITATGQRVTLRCSPRSGDLSVYWYQQSLDQGLQFLIQYYNGEERAKGNILERFSAQQFPDLHSELNLSSLELGDSALYFCASSVAGQGLGSPLHFGNGTRLTVT.

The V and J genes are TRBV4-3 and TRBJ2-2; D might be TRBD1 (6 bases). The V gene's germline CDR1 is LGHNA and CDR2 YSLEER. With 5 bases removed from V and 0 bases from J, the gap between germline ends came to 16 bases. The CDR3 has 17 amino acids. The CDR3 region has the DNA TGCGCCAGCAGCGCTGACCGGGACACATCGAACACCGGGGAGCTGTTTTTT. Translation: CASSADRDTSNTGELFF.

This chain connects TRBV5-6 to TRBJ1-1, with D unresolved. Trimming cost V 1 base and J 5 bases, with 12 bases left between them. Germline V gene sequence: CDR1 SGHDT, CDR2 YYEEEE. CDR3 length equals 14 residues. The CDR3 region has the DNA TGTGCCAGCAGCTTGCTCTCCACCCAAACTGAAGCTTTCTTT. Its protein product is CASSLLSTQTEAFF.

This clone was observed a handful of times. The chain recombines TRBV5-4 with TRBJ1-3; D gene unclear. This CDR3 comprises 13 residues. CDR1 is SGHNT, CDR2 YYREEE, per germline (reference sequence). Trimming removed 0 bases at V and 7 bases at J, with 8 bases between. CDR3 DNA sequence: TGTGCCAGCAGCTTGGGAGGCTCCAACACCATATATTTT. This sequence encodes CASSLGGSNTIYF.

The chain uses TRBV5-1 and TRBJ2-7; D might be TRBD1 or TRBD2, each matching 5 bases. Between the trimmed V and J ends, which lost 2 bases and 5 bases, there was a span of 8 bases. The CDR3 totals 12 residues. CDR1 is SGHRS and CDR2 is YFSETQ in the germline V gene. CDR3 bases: TGCGCCAGCAGCTTCCAGGGAGACGAGCAGTACTTC. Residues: CASSFQGDEQYF.

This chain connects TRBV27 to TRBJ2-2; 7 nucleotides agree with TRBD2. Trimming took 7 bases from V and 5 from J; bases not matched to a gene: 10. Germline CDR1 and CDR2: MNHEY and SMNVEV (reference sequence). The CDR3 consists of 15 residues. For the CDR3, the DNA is TGTGCCAGCACCCCTCAGTGGGGAGGGACCGGGGAGCTGTTTTTT. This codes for CASTPQWGGTGELFF.

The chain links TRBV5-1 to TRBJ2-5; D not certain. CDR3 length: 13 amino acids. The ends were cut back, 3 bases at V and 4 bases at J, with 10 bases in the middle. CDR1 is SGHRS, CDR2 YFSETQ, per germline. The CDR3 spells CASSWVELETQYF. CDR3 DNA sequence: TGCGCCAGCAGCTGGGTAGAATTAGAGACCCAGTACTTC.

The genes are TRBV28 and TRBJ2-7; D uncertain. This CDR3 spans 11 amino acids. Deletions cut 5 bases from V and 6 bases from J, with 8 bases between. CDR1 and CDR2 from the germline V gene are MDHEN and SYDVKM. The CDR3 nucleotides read TGTGCCAGCAGTAGCCTGTCCGAGCAGTACTTC. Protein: CASSSLSEQYF. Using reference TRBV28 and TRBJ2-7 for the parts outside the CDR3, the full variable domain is DVKVTQSSRYLVKRTGEKVFLECVQDMDHENMFWYRQDPGLGLRLIYFSYDVKMKEKGDIPEGYSVSREKKERFSLILESASTNQTSMYLCASSSLSEQYFGPGTRLTVT.

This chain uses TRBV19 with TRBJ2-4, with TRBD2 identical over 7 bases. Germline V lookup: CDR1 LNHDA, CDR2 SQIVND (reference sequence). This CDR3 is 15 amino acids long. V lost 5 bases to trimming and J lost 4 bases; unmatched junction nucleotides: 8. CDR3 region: CASSPREGKKNIQYF. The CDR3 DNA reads TGTGCCAGTAGTCCCAGGGAGGGAAAGAAAAACATTCAGTACTTC. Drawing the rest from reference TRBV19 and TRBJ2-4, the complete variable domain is DGGITQSPKYLFRKEGQNVTLSCEQNLNHDAMYWYRQDPGQGLRLIYYSQIVNDFQKGDIAEGYSVSREKKESFPLTVTSAQKNPTAFYLCASSPREGKKNIQYFGAGTRLSVL.

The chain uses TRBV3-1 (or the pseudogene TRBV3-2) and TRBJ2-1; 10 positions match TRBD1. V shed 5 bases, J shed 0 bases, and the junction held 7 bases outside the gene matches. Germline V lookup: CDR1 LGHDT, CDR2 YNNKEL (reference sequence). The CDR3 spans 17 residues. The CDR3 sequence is CASSFDRGLGSYNEQFF. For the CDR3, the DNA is TGTGCCAGCAGCTTTGACAGGGGGCTAGGCTCCTACAATGAGCAGTTCTTC.

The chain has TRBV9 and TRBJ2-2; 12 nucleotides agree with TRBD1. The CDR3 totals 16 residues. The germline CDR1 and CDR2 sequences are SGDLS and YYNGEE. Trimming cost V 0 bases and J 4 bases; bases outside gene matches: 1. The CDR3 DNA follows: TGTGCCAGCAGCGTAGGGGGACAGGGGGCCACCGGGGAGCTGTTTTTT. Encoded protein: CASSVGGQGATGELFF.

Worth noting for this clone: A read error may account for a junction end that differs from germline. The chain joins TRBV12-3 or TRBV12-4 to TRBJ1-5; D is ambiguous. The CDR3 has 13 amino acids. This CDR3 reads CASSVAGNQPQHF. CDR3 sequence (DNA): TGTGCCAGCAGTGTAGCCGGGAACCAGCCCCAGCATTTT.

CDR3 loop: CASSVGGRAVTGELFF. The CDR3 DNA sequence: TGTGCCAGCAGCGTGGGCGGGAGGGCCGTCACCGGGGAGCTGTTTTTT. The rearrangement links TRBV9 to TRBJ2-2, with 9 bases identical to TRBD2. The length of the CDR3 is 16 residues. Germline values: CDR1 SGDLS, CDR2 YYNGEE. J gave up 4 bases and V 2 bases, and 6 bases lay outside the gene matches.

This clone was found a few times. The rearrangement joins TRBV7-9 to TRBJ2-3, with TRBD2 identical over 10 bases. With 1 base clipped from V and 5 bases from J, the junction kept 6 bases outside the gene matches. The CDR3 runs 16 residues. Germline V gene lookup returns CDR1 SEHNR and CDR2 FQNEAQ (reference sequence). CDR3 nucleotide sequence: TGTGCCAGCAGCTTAGGAGTAGCGGGAGGTGTAGATACGCAGTATTTT. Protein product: CASSLGVAGGVDTQYF.

CDR3 loop: CASSQVGGRGYEQYF. For the CDR3, the DNA is TGCGCCAGCAGCCAAGTTGGGGGGCGAGGATACGAGCAGTACTTC. The rearrangement joins TRBV4-3 to TRBJ2-7; the D gene could be TRBD1 or TRBD2 (6 bases each). Germline CDR1 LGHNA, CDR2 YSLEER. The CDR3 covers 15 residues. The germline V and J ends were trimmed by 1 base and 4 bases, with 14 bases remaining between them.

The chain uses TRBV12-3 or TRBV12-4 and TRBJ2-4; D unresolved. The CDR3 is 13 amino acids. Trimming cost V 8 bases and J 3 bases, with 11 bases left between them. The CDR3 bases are TGTGCCAGCTCGAAGACGGGCAAAAACATTCAGTACTTC. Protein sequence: CASSKTGKNIQYF.

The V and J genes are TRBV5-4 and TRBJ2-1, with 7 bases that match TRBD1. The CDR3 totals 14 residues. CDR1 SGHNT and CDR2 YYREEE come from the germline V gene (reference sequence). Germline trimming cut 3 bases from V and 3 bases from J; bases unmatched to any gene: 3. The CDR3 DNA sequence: TGTGCCAGCAGCTCCGACAGGGTCTACAATGAGCAGTTCTTC. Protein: CASSSDRVYNEQFF.

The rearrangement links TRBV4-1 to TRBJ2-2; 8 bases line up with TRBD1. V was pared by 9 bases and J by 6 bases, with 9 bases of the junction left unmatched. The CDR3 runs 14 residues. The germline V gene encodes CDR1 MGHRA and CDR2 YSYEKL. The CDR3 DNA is TGCGCCAGTAGTCGGACAGGGAGCGCCGGGGAGCTGTTTTTT. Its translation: CASSRTGSAGELFF.